The clone carrying this TCR beta chain was observed many times. Its specificity is not known. This specimen belongs to a study of T cell repertoires in cytomegalovirus infection. Study in general: Carrying CMV and the relevant HLA type showed in public TCR beta signatures. Study-level results: Predominance within the ex vivo response was attributable to HLA-C-restricted CMV-specific TCR beta clonotypes. There were carriers of CMV plus the relevant HLA, and cumulative public TCR beta family frequency identified them.

TCRdb recomputed calls from the reads with MiXCR, one row per CDR3 protein. The table records 500,000 or so distinct CDR3 sequences, more than 15% of them present only once. Germline V CDR1 and CDR2: MNHEY, SMNVEV (reference sequence). The CDR3 has 13 amino acids. The clonotype comes from a human donor in good health (CMV status not recorded). Some clones in this sample may be carry-over from other donors' samples. Sequenced material: CD8+ T cells from PBMCs. The V gene is TRBV27, the J gene TRBJ2-7; the D is unclear. CDR3 DNA sequence: TGTGTGAGTGCCCTACGCGGTCCTTACGAGCAGTACTTC. Its translation: CVSALRGPYEQYF.